The subject of this entry is one TCR beta chain. The antigen it binds to is not known. Base-call qualities are not available, and no considerably larger clone is one nucleotide away. Genomic DNA was isolated from the sorted cells so that the TCRbeta CDR3 region could be sequenced. The immunoSEQ Assay was used to sequence the TCRbeta CDR3 regions. TCRdb provides this immuneACCESS table in a form limited to in-frame rearrangements. Some clones are lacking; in checked studies, under half of them reflect an unresolved V gene, and why the rest are absent is not known. The sample has about 62,000 clones on record, around 81% of them singletons. The ten top clones hold about 1% of the sample. This sample was included in a study of OX40 agonist ivuxolimab in advanced cancers. About the full investigation: Ivuxolimab was a fully human IgG2 agonistic monoclonal antibody targeting the costimulatory receptor OX40 (CD134). Of the approximately 54 patients in dose escalation, around 20 had hepatocellular carcinoma, some 15 had melanoma, 9 had renal cell carcinoma and 9 had head and neck cancer. Patients were allowed to have had prior anti-PD-1, anti-PD-L1 or anti-CTLA-4 therapy, and more than 30% of the dose-escalation patients had previously received checkpoint inhibitors. The paper reports the monotherapy dose-escalation portion (N of about 56 patients) of the phase I ivuxolimab trial. Intravenous ivuxolimab was administered to patients every 2 weeks at six dose levels: 0.01, 0.1, 0.3, 1.5, 3 and 10 mg/kg. The purpose of peripheral TCRbeta sequencing was to test whether ivuxolimab changed TCR sequence diversity and led to clonal T-cell expansion. Partial responses were achieved by three dose-escalation patients, of whom one had hepatocellular carcinoma and two had cutaneous melanoma. A male proportion of around 80% and a mean age of approximately 55 years, ranging from about 20 to 85, were recorded for the dose-escalation cohort.

Trimming at the junction amounts to 4 bases on V and 5 bases on J, and the germline ends lie 10 bases apart. The CDR3 numbers 12 residues from cysteine through phenylalanine. Left in the record is the CDR3 DNA by itself, 36 bases read in frame from the first base. Sequences SGDLS (CDR1) and YYNGEE (CDR2) are obtained from the germline V gene. The trial excluded patients who had a history of autoimmune disease or who were on systemic immunosuppression. Peripheral blood for TCR sequencing was drawn from every dose cohort at baseline, at cycle 4 day 1 and at cycle 7 day 1. Samples came from an open-label, multicenter, first-in-human phase I dose-escalation trial of ivuxolimab. The trial enrolled adults with locally advanced or metastatic head and neck squamous cell, hepatocellular, melanoma or renal cell carcinoma. Before TCR sequencing, CD4+ T cells and CD8+ T cells from peripheral blood were sorted into separate populations.

Broader findings and caveats from the paper: Low levels of normalized T-cell clonal expansion were also shown by some nonresponding patients. The antigen specificity of the clonally expanded peripheral T cells was not determined. After ivuxolimab, expanded clones were on average more numerous among CD8+ T cells than among CD4+ T cells. Partial responders in the 0.1-3.0 mg/kg groups had among the lowest normalized peripheral clonal expansion, especially among CD8+ T cells. At doses from 0.1 to 3.0 mg/kg, clonal expansion was seen in both CD4+ and CD8+ blood T cells between baseline and week 6.

The source material was CD4+ or CD8+ T cells sorted from blood, sampled in a trial of the OX40 agonist ivuxolimab. The chain links TRBV9 with TRBJ2-7, with the identity of the D gene unclear. The sequence was obtained from an adult with an advanced solid tumor such as melanoma, head and neck, liver or kidney cancer. The CDR3 sequence is CASSPSAHEQYF. The nucleotide sequence reads TGTGCCAGCAGCCCCTCAGCCCACGAGCAGTACTTC. The CDR3, completed at both ends by the reference TRBV9 and TRBJ2-7 genes, gives the full variable domain DSGVTQTPKHLITATGQRVTLRCSPRSGDLSVYWYQQSLDQGLQFLIQYYNGEERAKGNILERFSAQQFPDLHSELNLSSLELGDSALYFCASSPSAHEQYFGPGTRLTVT.